This T cell receptor (beta chain) was identified during a study of blood T cell repertoires in COVID-19. Per the study methods: Scientists estimated how many nucleated cells there were by amplifying reference gene primers. Sequenced by immunoSEQ multiplex PCR; TCRdb stores in-frame clones only, minus some. The DNA was the basis for D and trimming; V, J and clone size are from that table. The table records about 120,000 clones, roughly four fifths of them present only once. This CDR3 has 16 residues. Per the germline V gene, CDR1 is SGDLS and CDR2 is YYNGEE. Trimming removed 3 bases from V and 2 bases from J; junction bases left unmatched: 5.

This TCR came from a human donor in a cohort sampled during active COVID-19. Source material: peripheral blood. The genes are TRBV9 and TRBJ2-2, with 9 bases aligning to TRBD2. The CDR3 DNA reads TGTGCCAGCAGCGAGAGCGGGAGGATTAACACCGGGGAGCTGTTTTTT. Encoded protein: CASSESGRINTGELFF.